Listed here is a single TCR beta chain. This sample was taken from a study of blood T cell repertoires in COVID-19. Study background: Sites in the United States, Italy and Spain provided acute and convalescent COVID-19 samples. Sources were T cells, B-cell-depleted T cells, or PBMCs; the material itself was cDNA or gDNA.

Methods used by the authors: Amplification of reference gene primers provided the estimated nucleated cell counts. Clones were read by immunoSEQ multiplex PCR, and TCRdb kept only the in-frame ones, dropping some. D and trimming come from the DNA, and the V and J calls and clone size come from that table. The data hold 200,000 to 250,000 clones, with approximately 78% observed a single time. In Seattle, patients joined the study during active infection and were tracked longitudinally. The V end lost 8 bases, the J end lost 2 bases, and 19 bases lay between the germline ends. The CDR3 has 15 amino acids. CDR1 SGHVS and CDR2 FQNEAQ come from the germline V gene.

This sequence was found in a woman at least 80 years old with COVID-19, enrolled during active disease. The source material was peripheral blood. The gene calls are TRBV7-8 and TRBJ2-7, with TRBD2 as a possible D gene (6 bases). The CDR3 DNA is TGTGCCAGCCTCGGAATTGGCGGGAACACCTACGAGCAGTACTTC. This gives the protein CASLGIGGNTYEQYF. Full variable domain (outside the CDR3, taken from reference TRBV7-8 and TRBJ2-7): GAGVSQSPRYKVAKRGQDVALRCDPISGHVSLFWYQQALGQGPEFLTYFQNEAQLDKSGLPSDRFFAERPEGSVSTLKIQRTQQEDSAVYLCASLGIGGNTYEQYFGPGTRLTVT.